Sequencing of this T cell receptor beta chain was carried out in a study of control samples from healthy donors and cancer patients. TCRdb keeps only in-frame clones here, not all; method: immunoSEQ multiplex PCR. Found here are roughly 150,000 clones, 88% of them singletons; the top ten hold under 2%. Trimming removed 5 bases at V and 3 bases at J, with 13 bases between. This CDR3 comprises 14 residues. CDR1 is MNHEY and CDR2 is SVGAGI in the germline V gene. The gene calls are TRBV6-5 and TRBJ1-2; the D gene is possibly TRBD1 (5 bases). Material: blood. This sequence originates from a man between 18 and 35 years old in good health. The CDR3 DNA reads TGTGCCAGCAGTCCCGGGGGGGTCTACTATGGCTACACCTTC. Protein product: CASSPGGVYYGYTF.